The 18 T cell receptor beta chains in this list originate from one sample, sequenced in a study of cytomegalovirus exposure and HLA in healthy donors. Sequencing was performed with immunoSEQ multiplex PCR; in TCRdb, only in-frame clones are kept and a portion is missing. The table has approximately 120,000 clones, around 94% seen once. The sequencing sample was made of PBMCs. These receptors came from a woman aged 18-29 years in good health and CMV-seronegative.

The chain links TRBV11-2 to TRBJ2-7, with a tentative D call TRBD1 (5 bases). The CDR3 consists of 12 residues. CDR1 and CDR2 (germline): SGHAT, FQNNGV. V was pared by 5 bases and J by 2 bases, with 7 bases between. The CDR3 loop reads CASSRQPYEQYF. As DNA, the CDR3 is TGTGCCAGCAGCCGACAGCCCTACGAGCAGTACTTC.

This clone was recorded only once. The chain uses TRBV4-1 and TRBJ2-1; the D is unclear. The germline V gene has CDR1 MGHRA and CDR2 YSYEKL. The CDR3 runs 13 residues. V was clipped by 0 bases and J by 4 bases, with 4 bases between them. CDR3 protein: CASSQDSYNEQFF. DNA for the CDR3: TGCGCCAGCAGCCAAGACTCGTACAATGAGCAGTTCTTC.

The chain recombines TRBV2 with TRBJ1-5; 7 positions agree with TRBD1. This CDR3 is built from 14 residues. Germline V gene lookup returns CDR1 SNHLY and CDR2 FYNNEI. The V segment lost 6 bases and the J segment 7 bases; nucleotides outside the gene matches: 9. The CDR3 protein is CASRGDSFRQPQHF. CDR3 in DNA: TGTGCCAGCAGAGGGGACAGCTTCCGACAGCCCCAGCATTTT. Combining the CDR3 with reference TRBV2 and TRBJ1-5 gives the whole variable domain EPEVTQTPSHQVTQMGQEVILRCVPISNHLYFYWYRQILGQKVEFLVSFYNNEISEKSEIFDDQFSVERPDGSNFTLKIRSTKLEDSAMYFCASRGDSFRQPQHFGDGTRLSIL.

The chain employs TRBV6-5 and TRBJ1-2, with TRBD1 matching 7 bases. V was pared by 6 bases and J by 4 bases, with 11 bases of the junction left unmatched. The CDR3 loop spans 15 amino acids. Germline-derived CDR1 and CDR2 are MNHEY and SVGAGI. CDR3 region: CASRMSHGTVYGYTF. For the CDR3, the DNA is TGTGCCAGCAGAATGAGTCACGGGACAGTCTATGGCTACACCTTC.

V gene TRBV28 combines with J gene TRBJ1-6; D is ambiguous. Germline CDR1 reads MDHEN; CDR2 reads SYDVKM. CDR3 length equals 14 residues. Trimming removed 6 bases at V and 7 bases at J, with 13 bases between. The DNA of the CDR3 is TGTGCCAGCAGGAGGGCCTTCAAGAATTCACCCCTCCACTTT. It yields the protein CASRRAFKNSPLHF.

This sequence joins TRBV10-3 and TRBJ2-1; 13 bases are shared with TRBD2. The germline CDR1 and CDR2 sequences are ENHRY and SYGVKD. V lost 6 bases and J lost 7; bases outside the gene matches: 12. The CDR3 is 17 residues long. DNA for the CDR3: TGTGCCATCAGCGGCTGGACTAGCGGGAGTCAAGGAAATGAGCAGTTCTTC. Encoded protein: CAISGWTSGSQGNEQFF.

This chain joins TRBV19 and TRBJ2-7, with unresolved D. The CDR3 loop spans 15 amino acids. Trimming left V 4 bases short and J 2 bases short, with 15 bases between. Germline loops: CDR1 LNHDA, CDR2 SQIVND (reference sequence). The chain's CDR3 is CASSKSGKLAYEQYF. The CDR3 DNA is TGTGCCAGTAGTAAGTCAGGAAAGTTAGCCTACGAGCAGTACTTC.

The CDR3 region has the DNA TGTGCCAGCAGTTTAGGTCGGGGAGCCGATACGCAGTATTTT. Translated, it gives CASSLGRGADTQYF. The rearrangement uses TRBV27 and TRBJ2-3, with D perhaps matching TRBD2 (5 bases). The CDR3 consists of 14 residues. CDR1 is MNHEY and CDR2 is SMNVEV in the germline V gene (reference sequence). Trimming took 2 bases from V and 6 from J, leaving 12 bases between them.

V usage is TRBV7-8 and J usage is TRBJ2-4, with a possible D match to TRBD2 (5 bases). CDR3 size: 14 residues. Germline assignment: CDR1 SGHVS and CDR2 FQNEAQ. V was shortened by 1 base and J by 6 bases, with 10 bases between the two germline ends. CDR3 amino acids: CASSLGGLANIQYF. CDR3 in DNA: TGTGCCAGCAGCTTAGGAGGGCTAGCAAACATTCAGTACTTC.

This chain uses TRBV5-6 with TRBJ1-1; a possible D gene is TRBD1 (6 bases). The V gene's germline CDR1 is SGHDT and CDR2 YYEEEE. The CDR3 runs to 14 residues. The V and J ends lost 2 bases and 7 bases respectively, with 15 bases between them. CDR3 region: CASSLRMGAIEAFF. The CDR3 region has the DNA TGTGCCAGCAGCTTACGGATGGGGGCGATTGAAGCTTTCTTT.

CDR3 region: CASSPRTGRVAGELFF. The CDR3 region has the DNA TGTGCCAGCAGCCCCCGGACAGGGCGGGTCGCCGGGGAGCTGTTTTTT. The V gene is TRBV7-3, the J gene TRBJ2-2, with TRBD1 matching over 8 bases. The CDR3 covers 16 residues. The trim removed 5 bases at V and 6 bases at J, leaving 11 bases unmatched. In germline, CDR1 is SGHTA, CDR2 FQGTGA. Complete variable domain (other parts from reference TRBV7-3 and TRBJ2-2): GAGVSQTPSNKVTEKGKYVELRCDPISGHTALYWYRQSLGQGPEFLIYFQGTGAADDSGLPNDRFFAVRPEGSVSTLKIQRTERGDSAVYLCASSPRTGRVAGELFFGEGSRLTVL.

The rearrangement joins TRBV7-2 to TRBJ1-5, with D maybe TRBD1 (6 bases). Deletions cut 5 bases from V and 3 bases from J, with 11 bases between. CDR1 SGHTA and CDR2 FQGNSA come from the germline V gene. The CDR3 spans 14 residues. In DNA form, the CDR3 reads TGTGCCAGCAGCCCTTACAGGGCCAATCAGCCCCAGCATTTT. Protein sequence: CASSPYRANQPQHF.

J is TRBJ1-2 and V is TRBV2; D perhaps matches TRBD1 (5 bases). CDR1 SNHLY and CDR2 FYNNEI come from the germline V gene. Trimming removed 4 bases from V and 3 bases from J, with 6 bases in between. This CDR3 has 12 residues. The CDR3 DNA reads as TGTGCCAGCAGTGCCAGGGACTATGGCTACACCTTC. Its protein product is CASSARDYGYTF.

The chain links TRBV29-1 to TRBJ2-7; maybe TRBD1 (6 bases). The CDR3 runs to 12 residues. Germline V CDR1 and CDR2: SQVTM, ANQGSEA. The germline V and J ends were trimmed by 5 bases and 3 bases, with 11 bases remaining between them. CDR3 nucleotides: TGCAGCGTTTTGACAGGAAACTACGAGCAGTACTTC. Residues: CSVLTGNYEQYF.

The chain couples TRBV28 to TRBJ1-5, with D possibly being TRBD1 (5 bases). The CDR3 is made up of 14 amino acids. CDR1 and CDR2 (germline): MDHEN, SYDVKM. Between the trimmed V and J ends, which lost 3 bases and 7 bases, there was a span of 13 bases. CDR3: CASSLGGRRQPQHF. The CDR3 DNA follows: TGTGCCAGCAGTTTGGGGGGAAGAAGGCAGCCCCAGCATTTT. The full variable domain, with the rest looked up from reference TRBV28 and TRBJ1-5, is DVKVTQSSRYLVKRTGEKVFLECVQDMDHENMFWYRQDPGLGLRLIYFSYDVKMKEKGDIPEGYSVSREKKERFSLILESASTNQTSMYLCASSLGGRRQPQHFGDGTRLSIL.

The chain recombines TRBV5-1 with TRBJ2-2; the D gene is possibly TRBD2 (5 bases). CDR3 length: 16 residues. Looked up from germline, CDR1 is SGHRS and CDR2 is YFSETQ. Trimming cost V 1 base and J 4 bases, with 14 bases left between them. The CDR3 DNA sequence: TGCGCCAGCAGCTTGTCGGGGTTGCAAGGCACCGGGGAGCTGTTTTTT. Residues: CASSLSGLQGTGELFF.

This chain uses TRBV9 with TRBJ1-2, with TRBD1 matching over 7 bases. The CDR3 totals 12 residues. Germline values: CDR1 SGDLS, CDR2 YYNGEE. Trimming took 4 bases from V and 6 from J; bases not matched to a gene: 3. The CDR3 nucleotides are TGTGCCAGCAGCCCAGGGGGGCATGGCTACACCTTC. This sequence encodes CASSPGGHGYTF.

This chain uses TRBV30 with TRBJ1-1, with D tentatively TRBD1 (5 bases). Germline loops: CDR1 GTSNPN, CDR2 SVGIG (reference sequence). V lost 3 bases and J lost 1, with 15 bases in between. CDR3 length equals 15 residues. As DNA, the CDR3 is TGTGCCTGGAGGGACACCATACCTAAGAACACTGAAGCTTTCTTT. This codes for CAWRDTIPKNTEAFF. Full variable domain (rest looked up from reference TRBV30 and TRBJ1-1): SQTIHQWPATLVQPVGSPLSLECTVEGTSNPNLYWYRQAAGRGLQLLFYSVGIGQISSEVPQNLSASRPQDRQFILSSKKLLLSDSGFYLCAWRDTIPKNTEAFFGQGTRLTVV.